Described below is a single T cell receptor (beta chain) sequence and its context. As yet, its antigen is unknown. The data derive from a study of T cell responses to AZD1222 COVID-19 vaccine. Germline CDR1 is SNHLY and CDR2 is FYNNEI. This CDR3 is 15 amino acids long. With V trimmed by 5 bases and J by 6 bases, 9 bases remained unmatched. The repertoire was sequenced with immunoSEQ multiplex PCR; TCRdb's copy has only in-frame clones and lacks some. This table has 95,000 to 100,000 clones, just over 90% appearing once. Overall study findings and caveats: Vaccine-associated CD4 TCRs ranged over spike, dominating at 160-218 and 743-854. Per reports, nearly half of all spike-specific TCRs target regions that are unmutated in variants.

Specimen: peripheral blood, collected on day 0 of AZD1222 vaccination. This receptor was identified in an adult in good health. V and J are TRBV2 and TRBJ1-5; 8 bases align to TRBD1. CDR3 sequence: CASSPDRGWGQPQHF. CDR3 coding DNA: TGTGCCAGCAGTCCAGACAGGGGATGGGGTCAGCCCCAGCATTTT.